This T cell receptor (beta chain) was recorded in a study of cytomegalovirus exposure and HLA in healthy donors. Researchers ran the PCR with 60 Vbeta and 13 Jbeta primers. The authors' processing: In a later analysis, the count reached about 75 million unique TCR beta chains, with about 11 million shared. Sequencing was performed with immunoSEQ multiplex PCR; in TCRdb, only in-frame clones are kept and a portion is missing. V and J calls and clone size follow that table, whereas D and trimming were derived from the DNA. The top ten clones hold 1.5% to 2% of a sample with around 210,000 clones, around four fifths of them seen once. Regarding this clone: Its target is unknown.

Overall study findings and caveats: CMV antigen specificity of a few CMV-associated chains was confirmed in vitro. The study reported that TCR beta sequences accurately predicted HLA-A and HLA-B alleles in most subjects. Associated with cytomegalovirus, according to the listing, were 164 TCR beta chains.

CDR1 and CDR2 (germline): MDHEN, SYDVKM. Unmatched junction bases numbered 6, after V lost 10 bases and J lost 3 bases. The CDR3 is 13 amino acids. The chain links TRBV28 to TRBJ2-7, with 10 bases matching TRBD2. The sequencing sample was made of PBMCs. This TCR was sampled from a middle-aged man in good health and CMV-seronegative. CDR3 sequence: CAIGLAANYEQYF. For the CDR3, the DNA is TGTGCCATCGGACTAGCGGCGAACTACGAGCAGTACTTC.